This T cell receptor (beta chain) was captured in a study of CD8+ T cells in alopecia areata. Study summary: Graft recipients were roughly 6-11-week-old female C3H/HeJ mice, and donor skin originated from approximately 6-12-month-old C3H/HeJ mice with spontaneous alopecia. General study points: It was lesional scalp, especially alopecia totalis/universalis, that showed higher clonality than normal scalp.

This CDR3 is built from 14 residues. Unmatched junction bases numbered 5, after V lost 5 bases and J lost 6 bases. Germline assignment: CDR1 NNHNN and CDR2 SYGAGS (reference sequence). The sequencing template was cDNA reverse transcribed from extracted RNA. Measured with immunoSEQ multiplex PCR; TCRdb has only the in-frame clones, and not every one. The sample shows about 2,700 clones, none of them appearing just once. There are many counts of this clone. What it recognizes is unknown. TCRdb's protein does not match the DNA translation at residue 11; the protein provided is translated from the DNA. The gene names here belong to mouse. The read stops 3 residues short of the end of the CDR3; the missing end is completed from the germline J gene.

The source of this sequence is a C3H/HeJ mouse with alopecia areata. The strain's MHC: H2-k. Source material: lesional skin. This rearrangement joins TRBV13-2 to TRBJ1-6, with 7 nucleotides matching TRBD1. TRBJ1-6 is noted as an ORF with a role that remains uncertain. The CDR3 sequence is CASGPGTVNSPLYF. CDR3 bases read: TGTGCCAGCGGGCCCGGGACAGTTAATTCGCCC.